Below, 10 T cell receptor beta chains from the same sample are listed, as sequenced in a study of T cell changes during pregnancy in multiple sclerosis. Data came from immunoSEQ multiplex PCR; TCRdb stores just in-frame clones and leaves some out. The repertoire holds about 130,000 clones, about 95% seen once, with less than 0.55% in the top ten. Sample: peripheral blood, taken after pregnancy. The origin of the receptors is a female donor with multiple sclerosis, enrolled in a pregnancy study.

The CDR3 spells CSVGRANEQFF. Written as DNA, the CDR3 is TGCAGCGTAGGCAGGGCCAATGAGCAGTTCTTC. The chain uses TRBV29-1 and TRBJ2-1; D is perhaps TRBD1 (5 bases). The germline V and J ends were trimmed by 6 bases and 6 bases, with 9 bases remaining between them. Germline CDR1 SQVTM, CDR2 ANQGSEA. The CDR3 extends over 11 amino acids.

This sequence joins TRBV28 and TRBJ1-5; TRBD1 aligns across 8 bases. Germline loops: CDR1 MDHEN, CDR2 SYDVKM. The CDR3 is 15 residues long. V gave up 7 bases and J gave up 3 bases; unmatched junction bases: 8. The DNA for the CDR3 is TGTGCCAGCACCACCCAGGGGGCTTTCAATCAGCCCCAGCATTTT. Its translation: CASTTQGAFNQPQHF.

CDR3 sequence: CASSRSGREKYF. In DNA, the CDR3 is TGTGCCAGCAGTCGATCAGGGCGGGAGAAGTACTTC. V is TRBV27 and J is TRBJ2-7, with 7 bases fitting TRBD2. The J segment lost 11 bases and the V segment lost 5 bases, leaving 9 bases of the junction unmatched. This CDR3 spans 12 amino acids. Germline V gene sequence: CDR1 MNHEY, CDR2 SMNVEV (reference sequence).

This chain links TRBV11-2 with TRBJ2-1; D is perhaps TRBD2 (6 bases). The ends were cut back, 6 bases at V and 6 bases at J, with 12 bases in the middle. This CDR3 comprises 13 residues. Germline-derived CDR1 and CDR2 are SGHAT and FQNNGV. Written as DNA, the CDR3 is TGTGCCAGCAGTAAAGGACTACGCAATGAGCAGTTCTTC. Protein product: CASSKGLRNEQFF.

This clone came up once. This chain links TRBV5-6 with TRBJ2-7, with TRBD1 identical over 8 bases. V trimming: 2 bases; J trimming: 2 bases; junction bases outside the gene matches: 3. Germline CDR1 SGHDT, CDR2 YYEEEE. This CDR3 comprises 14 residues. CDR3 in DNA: TGTGCCAGCAGCTTCGGACAGGGTACCTACGAGCAGTACTTC. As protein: CASSFGQGTYEQYF.

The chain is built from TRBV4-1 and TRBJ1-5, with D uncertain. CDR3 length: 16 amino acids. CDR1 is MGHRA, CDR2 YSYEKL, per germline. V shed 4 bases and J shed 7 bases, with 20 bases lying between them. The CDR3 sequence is CASSPLPSAAGQPQHF. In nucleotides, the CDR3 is TGCGCCAGCAGCCCACTTCCCTCGGCTGCGGGGCAGCCCCAGCATTTT.

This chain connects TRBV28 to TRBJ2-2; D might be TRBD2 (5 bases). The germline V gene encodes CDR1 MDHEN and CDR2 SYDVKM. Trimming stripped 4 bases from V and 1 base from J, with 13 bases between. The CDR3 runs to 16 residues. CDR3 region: CASSSLDYQNTGELFF. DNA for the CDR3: TGTGCCAGCAGTTCCCTAGACTACCAGAACACCGGGGAGCTGTTTTTT.

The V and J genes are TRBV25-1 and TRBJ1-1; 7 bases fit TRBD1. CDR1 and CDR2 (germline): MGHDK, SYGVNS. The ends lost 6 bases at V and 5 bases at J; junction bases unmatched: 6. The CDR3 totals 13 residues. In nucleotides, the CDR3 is TGTGCCAGCAGCCCGACAGGGAGGACTGAAGCTTTCTTT. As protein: CASSPTGRTEAFF.

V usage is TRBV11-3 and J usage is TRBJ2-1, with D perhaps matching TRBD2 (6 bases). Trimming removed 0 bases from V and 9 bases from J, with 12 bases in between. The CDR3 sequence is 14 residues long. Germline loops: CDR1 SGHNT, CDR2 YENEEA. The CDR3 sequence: CASSLEPSASEQFF. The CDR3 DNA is TGTGCCAGCAGCTTAGAGCCTAGCGCGTCTGAGCAGTTCTTC.

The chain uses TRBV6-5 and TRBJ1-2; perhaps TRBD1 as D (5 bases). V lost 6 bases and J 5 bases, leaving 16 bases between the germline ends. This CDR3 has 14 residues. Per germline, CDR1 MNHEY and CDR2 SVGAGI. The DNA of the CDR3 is TGTGCCAGCAGGGAGGGACTAAACTTATATGGCTACACCTTC. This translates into CASREGLNLYGYTF.